This T cell receptor (beta chain) was sequenced for a study of PD-1 blockade in classical Hodgkin lymphoma. Study context: Nivolumab dosing for patients was 3 mg/kg, administered intravenously every 2 weeks.

Noted time point: cycle 4 day 1 (C4D1), after five to seven weeks of nivolumab. The patients all showed relapse after autologous stem cell transplantation, while their brentuximab vedotin exposure varied. This CDR3 spans 14 amino acids. Germline values: CDR1 MNHEY, CDR2 SVGAGI. Trimming took 5 bases from V and 0 from J; bases not matched to a gene: 3. Sequenced by immunoSEQ multiplex PCR; TCRdb stores in-frame clones only, minus some. The table lists 90,000 or so clones, roughly 78% of them singletons. The sample consisted of peripheral blood mononuclear cells (PBMCs), taken before the fourth cycle of nivolumab. The receptor's source is a human donor with classical Hodgkin lymphoma. J is TRBJ2-7 and V is TRBV6-5; 8 bases match TRBD1. The CDR3 reads CASSTGTGSYEQYF. CDR3 coding DNA: TGTGCCAGCAGTACCGGGACAGGCTCCTACGAGCAGTACTTC.